The rows below give T cell receptor beta chains drawn from one sample of a study of T cell repertoires in cytomegalovirus infection. TCRdb ran MiXCR on the reads and lists one entry per CDR3 protein. The sample yields under 800,000 distinct CDR3 sequences, 24% seen once. Sequencing was carried out using CD8+ T cells from PBMCs. The receptors here all came from a human donor in good health (CMV status not recorded). Some clones in this sample may be carry-over from other donors' samples. The CDR3 runs from the conserved cysteine through the conserved F or W.

v_call cdr3_aa
TRBV4-1 CASSQEQPNTEAFF
TRBV29-1 CSVESGVGQPQHF
TRBV7-2 CASSLDPTGGNNNEQFF
TRBV6-5 CASSYSNPGQWADTQYF
TRBV28 CASSYSDRAYSNQPQHF
TRBV29-1 CSVLSGYGNTIYF
TRBV25-1 CASSVDRVISSPLHF
TRBV7-2 CANSLATYNEQFF
TRBV28 CAAGAGPVATDTQYF
TRBV29-1 CSVGAGQETQYF
TRBV2 CASTPDSWDSPLHF
TRBV7-8 CASSLTVKQELFF
TRBV19 CASNSALPDTQYF
TRBV7-6 CASSSDTGSRGYTF
TRBV6-4 CASSEGTSGGADTQYF
TRBV5-1 CASSLSSDRDGEQFF
TRBV20-1 CSARTGAGANVLTF
TRBV7-6 CASSLSLDGSKNIQYF
TRBV20-1 CSAVVAFSGTEKASEAFF
TRBV28 CATEDPYNEQFF
TRBV20-1 CSARDNNRPETQYF
TRBV7-6 CASSTGQMNTEAFF
TRBV11-3 CASSYPVWLAGGQETQYF
TRBV5-4 CASSTGVGNTEAFF
TRBV20-1 CSAQTGGGEQYF
TRBV7-6 CASSSRPLNEQFF
TRBV6-2/TRBV6-3 CASSYRGGETQYF
TRBV4-3 CASSPSRRVADTQYF
TRBV29-1 CSVERANRADTQYF
TRBV15 CATSRTGVLNEQYF
TRBV7-9 CASRQAGGEQFF
TRBV25-1 CASSDEAGPKPYGYTF
TRBV7-6 CASSFGTGNYEQYF
TRBV7-7 CASSLAHTDTQYF
TRBV6-6 CASSYFPGTDTQYF
TRBV29-1 CSVEGQDSYNEQFF
TRBV28 CASSSAQRPFQETQYF
TRBV2 CASSRKNTEAFF
TRBV6-6 CASSLNPSAGARDTQYF
TRBV6-2/TRBV6-3 CASSYVRRETQYF
TRBV29-1 CSAADGGGTEAFF
TRBV11-3 CASSSSGHSSTDTQYF
TRBV6-1 CASSELEVLGSPLHF
TRBV12-3/TRBV12-4 CASSFLNDRGEQFF
TRBV6-2/TRBV6-3 CASSFYDTEAFF
TRBV4-1 CASSQDSGVRSYTF